This T cell receptor (beta chain) emerged from a study of T cell repertoires in cytomegalovirus infection. Study-level points and caveats: Pooled public TCR beta family frequency picked out CMV carriers with the relevant HLA. Across the ex vivo response, the dominant clonotypes were HLA-C-restricted CMV-specific TCR beta clonotypes.

This clonotype was observed a few times. Its antigen is currently unknown. Each CDR3 protein gets one entry after TCRdb re-called the reads with MiXCR. The table shows around 710,000 distinct CDR3 sequences, with roughly 29% occurring only once. Trimming took off 4 bases at V and 4 bases at J, with 11 bases between the two ends. The CDR3 is 14 amino acids. Germline V gene lookup returns CDR1 MNHEY and CDR2 SMNVEV (reference sequence). The material sequenced was cultured CD8+ T cells from PBMCs, taken from culture after CMV antigen stimulation. The chain uses TRBV27 and TRBJ2-1; D not certain. The receptor was isolated from a human donor in good health (CMV status not recorded). Some clones in this sample may be carry-over from other donors' samples. DNA for the CDR3: TGTGCCAGCAGTTGGAGTGTAGGGTACAATGAGCAGTTCTTC. Protein: CASSWSVGYNEQFF.